This TCR beta chain comes out of a study of shared clonotypes between healthy human individuals. TCRdb's copy holds only in-frame clones and misses some; the assay was immunoSEQ multiplex PCR. The repertoire holds millions of clones, with about 95% as singletons. The CDR3 extends over 14 amino acids. Trimming pared 8 bases from V and 0 bases from J, leaving 12 bases between. Germline lookup yields CDR1 MNHEY and CDR2 SMNVEV (reference sequence). CD8 cells classed as naive were CD45RO-negative and positively selected for CCR7, excluding terminally differentiated effector memory CD45RA+ cells. The chain carries TRBV27 and TRBJ2-3, with D possibly being TRBD1 or TRBD2 (5 bases each). Source material: naive CD8+ T cells sorted from blood. The TCR sequence derives from a man younger than 30 in good health. CDR3 protein: CASGLGHSTDTQYF. Written as DNA, the CDR3 is TGTGCCAGCGGACTCGGACACAGCACAGATACGCAGTATTTT.